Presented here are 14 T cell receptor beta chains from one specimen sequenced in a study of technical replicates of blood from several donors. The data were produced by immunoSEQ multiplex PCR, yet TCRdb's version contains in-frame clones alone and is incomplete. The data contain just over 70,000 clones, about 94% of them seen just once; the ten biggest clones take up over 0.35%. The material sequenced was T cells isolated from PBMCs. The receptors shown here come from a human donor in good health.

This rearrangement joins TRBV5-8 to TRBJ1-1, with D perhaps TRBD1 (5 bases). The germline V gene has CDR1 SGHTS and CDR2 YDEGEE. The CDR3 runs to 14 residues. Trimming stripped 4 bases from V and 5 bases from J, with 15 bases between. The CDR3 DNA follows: TGTGCCAGCAGCCGAGGGTGGGGGGGGACTGAAGCTTTCTTT. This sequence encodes CASSRGWGGTEAFF. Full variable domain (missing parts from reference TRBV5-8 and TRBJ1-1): EAGVTQSPTHLIKTRGQQATLRCSPISGHTSVYWYQQALGLGLQFLLWYDEGEERNRGNFPPRFSGRQFPNYSSELNVNALELEDSALYLCASSRGWGGTEAFFGQGTRLTVV.

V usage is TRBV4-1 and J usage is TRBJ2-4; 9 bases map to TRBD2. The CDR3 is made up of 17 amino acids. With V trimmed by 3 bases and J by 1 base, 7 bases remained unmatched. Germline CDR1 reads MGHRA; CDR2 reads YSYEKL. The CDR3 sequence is CASSHKAGGGAKNIQYF. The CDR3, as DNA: TGCGCCAGCAGCCACAAAGCGGGAGGTGGGGCCAAAAACATTCAGTACTTC.

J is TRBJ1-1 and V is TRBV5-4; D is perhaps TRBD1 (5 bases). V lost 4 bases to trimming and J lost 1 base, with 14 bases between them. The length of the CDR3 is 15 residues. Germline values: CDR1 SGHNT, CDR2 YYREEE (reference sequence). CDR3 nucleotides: TGTGCCAGCAGCCCACAGGAGGGGAGGAACACTGAAGCTTTCTTT. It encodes CASSPQEGRNTEAFF.

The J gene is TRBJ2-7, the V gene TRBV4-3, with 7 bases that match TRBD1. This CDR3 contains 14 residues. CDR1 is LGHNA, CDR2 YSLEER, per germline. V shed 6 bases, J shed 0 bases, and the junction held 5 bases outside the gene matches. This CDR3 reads CASSSTGNSYEQYF. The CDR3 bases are TGCGCCAGCAGTTCGACAGGGAACTCCTACGAGCAGTACTTC.

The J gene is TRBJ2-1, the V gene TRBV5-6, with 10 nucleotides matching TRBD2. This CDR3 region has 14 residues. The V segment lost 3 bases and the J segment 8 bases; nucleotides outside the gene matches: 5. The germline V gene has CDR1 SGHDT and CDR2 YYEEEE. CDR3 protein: CASSWGLAGDEQFF. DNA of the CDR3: TGTGCCAGCAGCTGGGGGCTAGCGGGAGATGAGCAGTTCTTC.

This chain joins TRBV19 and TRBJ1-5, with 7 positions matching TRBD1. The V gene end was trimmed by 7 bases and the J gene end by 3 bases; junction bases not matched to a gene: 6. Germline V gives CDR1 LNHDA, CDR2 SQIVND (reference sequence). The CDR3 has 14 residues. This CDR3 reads CASKVDRDNQPQHF. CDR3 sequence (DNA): TGTGCCAGTAAGGTAGACAGGGACAATCAGCCCCAGCATTTT.

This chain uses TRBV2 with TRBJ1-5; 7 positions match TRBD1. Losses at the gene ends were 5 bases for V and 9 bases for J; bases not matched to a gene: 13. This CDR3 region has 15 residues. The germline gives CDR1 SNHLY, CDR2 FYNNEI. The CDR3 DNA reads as TGTGCCAGCAGTCCCGGGACAGCGGTTGGATGGCCCCAGCATTTT. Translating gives CASSPGTAVGWPQHF.

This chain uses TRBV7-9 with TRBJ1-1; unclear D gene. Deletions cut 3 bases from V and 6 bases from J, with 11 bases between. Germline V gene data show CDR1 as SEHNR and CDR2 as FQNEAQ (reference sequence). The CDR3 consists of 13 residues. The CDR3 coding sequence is TGTGCCAGCAGCTTCGGGGATCAAGCTGAAGCTTTCTTT. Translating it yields CASSFGDQAEAFF.

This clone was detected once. The CDR3 spells CASSNLQGTGELFF. The DNA for the CDR3 is TGCGCCAGCAGCAATTTACAGGGCACCGGGGAGCTGTTTTTT. The chain has TRBV5-1 and TRBJ2-2, with a possible D match to TRBD1 (6 bases). Trimming removed 4 bases from V and 4 bases from J, with 11 bases in between. In germline, CDR1 is SGHRS, CDR2 YFSETQ. The CDR3 covers 14 residues. The variable domain in full, with the rest retrieved from reference TRBV5-1 and TRBJ2-2, is KAGVTQTPRYLIKTRGQQVTLSCSPISGHRSVSWYQQTPGQGLQFLFEYFSETQRNKGNFPGRFSGRQFSNSRSEMNVSTLELGDSALYLCASSNLQGTGELFFGEGSRLTVL.

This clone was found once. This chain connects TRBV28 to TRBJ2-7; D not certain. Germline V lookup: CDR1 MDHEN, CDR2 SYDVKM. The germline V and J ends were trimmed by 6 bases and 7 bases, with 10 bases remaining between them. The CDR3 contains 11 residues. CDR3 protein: CASSPRGEQYF. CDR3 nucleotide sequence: TGTGCCAGCAGCCCCCGAGGAGAGCAGTACTTC. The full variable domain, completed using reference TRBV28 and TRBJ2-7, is DVKVTQSSRYLVKRTGEKVFLECVQDMDHENMFWYRQDPGLGLRLIYFSYDVKMKEKGDIPEGYSVSREKKERFSLILESASTNQTSMYLCASSPRGEQYFGPGTRLTVT.

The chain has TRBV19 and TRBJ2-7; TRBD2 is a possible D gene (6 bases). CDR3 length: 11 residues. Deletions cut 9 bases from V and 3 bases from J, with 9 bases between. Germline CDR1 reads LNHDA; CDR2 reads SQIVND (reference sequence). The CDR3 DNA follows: TGTGCCAGCAATAGCGGCTACGAGCAGTACTTC. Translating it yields CASNSGYEQYF.

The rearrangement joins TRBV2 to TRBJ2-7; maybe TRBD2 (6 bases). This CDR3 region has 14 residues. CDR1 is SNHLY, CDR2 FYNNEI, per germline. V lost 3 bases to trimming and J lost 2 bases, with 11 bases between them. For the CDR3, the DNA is TGTGCCAGCAGTGATAGGACGGGGGCCTACGAGCAGTACTTC. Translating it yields CASSDRTGAYEQYF. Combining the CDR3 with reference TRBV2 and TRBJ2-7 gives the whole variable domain EPEVTQTPSHQVTQMGQEVILRCVPISNHLYFYWYRQILGQKVEFLVSFYNNEISEKSEIFDDQFSVERPDGSNFTLKIRSTKLEDSAMYFCASSDRTGAYEQYFGPGTRLTVT.

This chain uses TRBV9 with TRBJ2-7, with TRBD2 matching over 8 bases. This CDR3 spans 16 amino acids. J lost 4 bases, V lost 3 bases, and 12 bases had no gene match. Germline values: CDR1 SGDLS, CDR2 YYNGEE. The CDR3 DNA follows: TGTGCCAGCAGCGCCGTAAGCGGGAGTCAGATGTACGAGCAGTACTTC. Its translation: CASSAVSGSQMYEQYF.

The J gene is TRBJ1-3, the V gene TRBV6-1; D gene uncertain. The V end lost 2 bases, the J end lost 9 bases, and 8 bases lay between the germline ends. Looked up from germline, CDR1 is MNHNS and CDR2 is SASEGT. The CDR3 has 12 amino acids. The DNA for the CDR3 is TGTGCCAGCAGTGAAAGGGAGAGCACCATATATTTT. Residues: CASSERESTIYF.